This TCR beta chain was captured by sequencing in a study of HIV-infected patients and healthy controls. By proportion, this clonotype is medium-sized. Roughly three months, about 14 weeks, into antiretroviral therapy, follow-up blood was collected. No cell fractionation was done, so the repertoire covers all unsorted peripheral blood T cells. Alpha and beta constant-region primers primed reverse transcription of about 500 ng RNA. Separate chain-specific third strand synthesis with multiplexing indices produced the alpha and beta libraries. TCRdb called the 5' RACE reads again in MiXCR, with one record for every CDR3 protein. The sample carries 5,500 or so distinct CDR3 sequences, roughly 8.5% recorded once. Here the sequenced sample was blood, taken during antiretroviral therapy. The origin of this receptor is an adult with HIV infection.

Here the CDR3 reads CASSRDWNYGYTF. CDR3 bases: TGTGCCAGCAGCCGCGACTGGAACTATGGCTACACCTTC. The chain uses TRBV12-3 or TRBV12-4 and TRBJ1-2; D is unclear. The CDR3 covers 13 residues. Deletions cut 6 bases from V and 2 bases from J, with 10 bases between.